This TCR beta chain was identified in a study of CD8 T cells in ankylosing spondylitis. Broader study findings: Reactive arthritis synovial fluid and blood previously showed some of these motif variants. Clones that were linked to disease were CD8+ and were relatively rare in peripheral blood. Matched ankylosing spondylitis synovial fluid reportedly contained a significantly enriched population of disease-linked clones.

The V end was cut by 0 bases, the J end by 5 bases, with 17 bases between. This CDR3 contains 17 residues. Germline assignment: CDR1 MNHNS and CDR2 SASEGT. This clonotype came up many times. Its antigen is unknown. TCRdb re-derived calls from the 5' RACE reads in MiXCR, one entry per CDR3 protein. The data contain about 130,000 distinct CDR3 sequences, around 6.6% of them singletons. This clonotype was sampled from a female donor with ankylosing spondylitis or in good health (not recorded which). The chain joins TRBV6-1 to TRBJ1-5; a possible D gene is TRBD1 (6 bases). The material sequenced was blood, either unsorted or a sorted T cell fraction (not recorded which). The CDR3 protein is CASSEALGGRSDQPQHF. In DNA, the CDR3 is TGTGCCAGCAGTGAAGCGCTTGGGGGGCGCAGCGATCAGCCCCAGCATTTT.